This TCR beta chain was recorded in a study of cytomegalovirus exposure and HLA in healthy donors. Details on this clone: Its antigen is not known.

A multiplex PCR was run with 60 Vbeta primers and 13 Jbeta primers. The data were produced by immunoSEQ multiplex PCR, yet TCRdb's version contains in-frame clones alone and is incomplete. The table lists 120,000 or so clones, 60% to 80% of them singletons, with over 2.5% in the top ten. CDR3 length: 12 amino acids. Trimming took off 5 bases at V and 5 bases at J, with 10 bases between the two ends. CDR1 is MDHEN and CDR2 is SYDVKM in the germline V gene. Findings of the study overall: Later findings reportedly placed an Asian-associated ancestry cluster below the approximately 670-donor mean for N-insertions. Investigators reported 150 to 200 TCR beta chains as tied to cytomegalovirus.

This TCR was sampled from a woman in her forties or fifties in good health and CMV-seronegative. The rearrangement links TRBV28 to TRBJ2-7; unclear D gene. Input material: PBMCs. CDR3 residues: CASSGLFHEQYF. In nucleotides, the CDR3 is TGTGCCAGCAGTGGGCTGTTCCACGAGCAGTACTTC.